This T cell receptor beta chain was profiled in a study of cytomegalovirus exposure and HLA in healthy donors. Study-level findings and limits: Earlier findings revealed that most TCR beta V segments proved productive either about 87% or about 30% of the time.

This CDR3 has 15 residues. Deletions cut 0 bases from V and 0 bases from J, with 7 bases between. CDR1 and CDR2 from the germline V gene are SGHKS and YYEKEE (reference sequence). On this clone: The antigen is undetermined.

The study ran its PCR with 60 Vbeta and 13 Jbeta primers. Produced via immunoSEQ multiplex PCR; TCRdb's table is partial and in-frame only. The sample has about 210,000 clones, and its top ten clones hold approximately 0.98%. This sequence originates from a woman in her 30s in good health and CMV-seropositive. The sample taken for sequencing was PBMCs. V gene TRBV5-5 combines with J gene TRBJ1-5, with no clear D. The CDR3 DNA reads TGTGCCAGCAGCTTGGGAGGGCATAGCAATCAGCCCCAGCATTTT. This translates into CASSLGGHSNQPQHF.